Listed here is a single T cell receptor (beta chain). Cohorts were assigned according to the clinical history that participants reported. Germline CDR1 MDHEN, CDR2 SYDVKM. The CDR3 spans 15 residues. Trimming shortened V by 7 bases and J by 4 bases, and 17 bases separated the two germline ends. Libraries were prepared by immunoSEQ multiplex PCR; TCRdb keeps only in-frame clonotypes and omits some of them. The sample has 400,000 or so clones; over 75% are singletons. These data are taken from a study of blood T cell repertoires in COVID-19. V and J are TRBV28 and TRBJ2-1; D is perhaps TRBD2 (5 bases). The source of this sequence is a man aged 25 to 40 who had recovered from COVID-19. Material: PBMCs or T cells enriched from blood (not recorded which). For the CDR3, the DNA is TGTGCCAGCACCCAACCGACTATAGCGTACAATGAGCAGTTCTTC. Protein: CASTQPTIAYNEQFF.